The sequence of this T cell receptor (beta chain) was determined in a study of Ad26.COV2.S vaccination and SARS-CoV-2 variants. Sequencing used immunoSEQ multiplex PCR; TCRdb keeps in-frame clones, though not all of them. The sample lists roughly 240,000 clones, around 89% seen once, with 9.5% to 12% in the top ten. The treatment was: roughly 20 received Ad26.COV2.S at low or high dose, single or two shots; several received placebo; per-sample allocation not given. Sampling took place 63 days after the first vaccine or placebo injection. As its vector, the vaccine had Ad26, which expressed Wuhan-strain SARS-CoV-2 spike. The sequence was obtained from a person aged 18-60 years who received the Ad26.COV2.S COVID-19 vaccine or a placebo. Sequenced material: peripheral blood, taken in a trial of Ad26.COV2.S vaccine versus placebo.

For the CDR3, the DNA is TGTGCCAGCAGCTTTAGAGACAGCTCCTACGAGCAGTACTTC. It encodes CASSFRDSSYEQYF. The rearrangement links TRBV7-2 to TRBJ2-7; tentatively, D is TRBD1 (5 bases). This CDR3 has 14 amino acids. Trimming removed 3 bases at V and 0 bases at J, with 9 bases between. The germline V gene encodes CDR1 SGHTA and CDR2 FQGNSA.